This is a list of T cell receptor beta chains from one sample in a study of shared clonotypes between healthy human individuals. The protocol was immunoSEQ multiplex PCR, while the TCRdb copy is restricted to in-frame clones and leaves out a portion. The sample has roughly 2.1 million clones; about 93% are singletons. Sequencing was carried out using naive CD8+ T cells from PBMCs. The receptor source for this set is a man between 18 and 29 years old in good health. Some clones in this sample may be carry-over from other donors' samples. Both conserved end residues are trimmed from each CDR3.

v_call,j_call,cdr3_aa
TRBV28,TRBJ2-7,ASARTGSYEQY
TRBV28,TRBJ2-7,ASSLGGLEQY
TRBV27,TRBJ2-3,ASSNPTTSGRAVLDTQY
TRBV19,TRBJ1-5,ASSLRQVGQPQH
TRBV4-3,TRBJ1-6,ASSQDWNSPLH
TRBV5-3,TRBJ2-7,ASSLVFPSYEQY
TRBV5-8,TRBJ2-7,ASSLFWTSGRTSQDEQY
TRBV19,TRBJ2-2,ASSTPGTDYVDGELF
TRBV6-5,TRBJ2-2,ASSYSGQGPGELF
TRBV5-4,TRBJ2-7,ASSLVGPSYEQY
TRBV13,TRBJ2-1,ASSLEASGPLAYNEQF
TRBV7-6,TRBJ2-1,ASSPYREGLAGVGYNEQF
TRBV9,TRBJ2-1,ASRGRDRADNEQF
TRBV7-6,TRBJ2-5,ASSPQLGIRETQY
TRBV27,TRBJ2-7,ASSPRDRLNYEQY
TRBV7-9,TRBJ2-7,ATAGDVDEQY
TRBV5-1,TRBJ2-7,ASSLTPNHLDSPYEQY
TRBV6-5,TRBJ2-3,ASGGDYRGDTQY
TRBV19,TRBJ2-7,ASSPGKGSYEQY
TRBV25-1,TRBJ2-1,ASSRDRVYNEQF
TRBV15,TRBJ1-3,ATSTRTDGNTIY
TRBV10-1,TRBJ2-3,ASSGGDSSTDTQY
TRBV11-2,TRBJ1-1,ASSMWGVNTEAF
TRBV7-8,TRBJ1-5,ASSLDGGDSGQPQH
TRBV27,TRBJ2-7,ASSFYSGSYEQY
TRBV27,TRBJ2-7,ASSFGLADYEQY
TRBV19,TRBJ2-7,ASQQELEGPSYEQY
TRBV29-1,TRBJ2-1,SVEGRDWYNEQF
TRBV4-1,TRBJ2-2,ASSQDIAGVDTGELF